These T cell receptor beta chains were read from a single sample in a study of blood T cell repertoires in COVID-19. Produced via immunoSEQ multiplex PCR; TCRdb's table is partial and in-frame only. The data contain about 270,000 clones, approximately 87% of them seen just once; the ten biggest clones take up approximately 12%. Source material: peripheral blood. These receptors came from a woman in her 30s with COVID-19, enrolled during active disease. CDR3s include the opening cysteine and the closing phenylalanine or tryptophan. D genes are given only for firm matches. Only part of the rows carry a size: once, few, many, or a class if the clone is expanded.

CDR3	DNA	length	V	size	D	J
CASSSQGLAGGRLYNEQFF	TGTGCCAGCAGCTCCCAAGGACTAGCGGGGGGCAGACTATACAATGAGCAGTTCTTC	19	TRBV13	-	TRBD2	TRBJ2-1
CATSQGREAFF	TGTGCCACCTCGCAGGGGCGGGAAGCTTTCTTT	11	TRBV24-1	-	-	TRBJ1-1
CASTRLAGPLNEQFF	TGCGCCAGCACCCGACTAGCGGGGCCACTCAATGAGCAGTTCTTC	15	TRBV5-1	-	TRBD2	TRBJ2-1
CASSLGGGGAFF	TGTGCCAGCAGTCTCGGTGGGGGGGGAGCTTTCTTT	12	TRBV28	once	-	TRBJ1-1
CASKRGASTDTQYF	TGTGCCAGTAAGCGGGGTGCTAGCACAGATACGCAGTATTTT	14	TRBV19	-	TRBD2	TRBJ2-3
CASSQPGQGGNEQFF	TGTGCCAGCAGTCAACCGGGACAGGGGGGGAATGAGCAGTTCTTC	15	TRBV2	-	TRBD1	TRBJ2-1
CASSLNSRRYTEAFF	TGCGCCAGCAGCTTGAATTCGAGGCGGTACACTGAAGCTTTCTTT	15	TRBV5-1	-	-	TRBJ1-1
CASSLRGVETQYF	TGTGCCAGCAGCTTACGGGGGGTCGAGACCCAGTACTTC	13	TRBV11-3	-	TRBD2	TRBJ2-5
CASSSGLNTGELFF	TGTGCCAGCAGCTCGGGTCTGAACACCGGGGAGCTGTTTTTT	14	TRBV5-4	-	-	TRBJ2-2
CASSPTRDSPYEQYF	TGTGCCAGCTCACCCACCCGGGACAGCCCGTACGAGCAGTACTTC	15	TRBV18	once	TRBD1	TRBJ2-7
CASSLPGIHEQYF	TGTGCCAGCAGCTTACCGGGAATCCACGAGCAGTACTTC	13	TRBV11-2	-	-	TRBJ2-7
CASSSRRREGSYEQYF	TGTGCCAGCAGTTCCAGACGGCGGGAGGGCTCCTACGAGCAGTACTTC	16	TRBV6-2/TRBV6-3	-	TRBD2	TRBJ2-7
CASSFVGTGGDGGYTF	TGTGCCAGCAGTTTCGTAGGCACAGGGGGTGATGGTGGCTACACCTTC	16	TRBV27	-	TRBD1	TRBJ1-2
CASSFGRGDSPLHF	TGTGCCAGCAGTTTCGGCAGGGGGGATTCACCCCTCCACTTT	14	TRBV27	once	TRBD1	TRBJ1-6
CASSSGLAGSREQFF	TGTGCCAGCAGCTCTGGACTAGCGGGGTCCAGGGAGCAGTTCTTC	15	TRBV11-2	-	TRBD2	TRBJ2-1
CASSSAGGGNIQYF	TGTGCCAGTAGTTCGGCGGGGGGGGGAAACATTCAGTACTTC	14	TRBV19	-	TRBD2	TRBJ2-4
CASSMRTSGGQETQYF	TGTGCCAGTAGTATGCGGACTAGCGGGGGACAAGAGACCCAGTACTTC	16	TRBV19	-	TRBD2	TRBJ2-5
CASSFLRGVDTDTQYF	TGTGCCAGCAGCTTCTTACGGGGGGTCGACACAGATACGCAGTATTTT	16	TRBV7-8	-	TRBD2	TRBJ2-3
CASSEFQRGGRETQYF	TGTGCCAGCAGTGAATTCCAGCGGGGGGGCCGGGAGACCCAGTACTTC	16	TRBV25-1	-	TRBD2	TRBJ2-5
CASSLTSGQYNEQFF	TGTGCCAGCAGTCTGACTAGCGGACAATACAATGAGCAGTTCTTC	15	TRBV6-5	-	TRBD2	TRBJ2-1
CASSLRVRGEAFF	TGTGCCAGCAGCCTCCGGGTCAGGGGAGAAGCTTTCTTT	13	TRBV3-1/TRBV3-2	-	-	TRBJ1-1
CASSWAAGGELFF	TGTGCCAGTAGTTGGGCCGCCGGCGGGGAGCTGTTTTTT	13	TRBV19	-	-	TRBJ2-2
CASSVSHQGAPLAEAFF	TGTGCCAGCTCAGTGTCCCATCAGGGGGCGCCTCTTGCTGAAGCTTTCTTT	17	TRBV18	once	TRBD1	TRBJ1-1
CASSKRTGPYNEQFF	TGTGCCAGCAGCAAAAGGACAGGGCCCTACAATGAGCAGTTCTTC	15	TRBV11-3	few	TRBD1	TRBJ2-1
CASSPWTSGGSYNEQFF	TGTGCCAGCAGCCCTTGGACTAGCGGGGGGAGCTACAATGAGCAGTTCTTC	17	TRBV7-9	few	TRBD2	TRBJ2-1
CASSTDRGTTEAFF	TGTGCCAGCAGTACCGACAGGGGGACCACTGAAGCTTTCTTT	14	TRBV6-5	few	TRBD1	TRBJ1-1
CASSWGRAWGYGYTF	TGTGCCAGCAGTTGGGGGCGGGCTTGGGGCTATGGCTACACCTTC	15	TRBV6-5	-	-	TRBJ1-2
CASTLAGTGNYEQYF	TGTGCCAGCACCCTAGCCGGGACAGGGAACTACGAGCAGTACTTC	15	TRBV6-5	-	TRBD1	TRBJ2-7
CASSLSGTGEHEQFF	TGTGCCAGCAGCTTGTCTGGGACAGGGGAACATGAGCAGTTCTTC	15	TRBV5-4	once	TRBD1	TRBJ2-1
CSVPGTGGEIFTGELFF	TGCAGCGTCCCCGGGACAGGGGGCGAAATTTTTACCGGGGAGCTGTTTTTT	17	TRBV29-1	-	TRBD1	TRBJ2-2
CASRPSSGVGTDTQYF	TGTGCCAGCAGACCCTCTAGCGGGGTGGGCACAGATACGCAGTATTTT	16	TRBV2	-	TRBD2	TRBJ2-3
CASSSDPGGANVLTF	TGTGCCAGCAGCTCCGACCCGGGAGGGGCCAACGTCCTGACTTTC	15	TRBV11-2	-	-	TRBJ2-6
CSVVGTSGTDTQYF	TGCAGCGTGGTCGGGACTAGCGGTACAGATACGCAGTATTTT	14	TRBV29-1	many	TRBD2	TRBJ2-3
CASSLSLGQGNTIYF	TGTGCCAGCAGCCTTTCTCTGGGACAGGGAAACACCATATATTTT	15	TRBV7-9	few	TRBD1	TRBJ1-3
CASSPWGTFFGPNTEAFF	TGTGCCAGTAGTCCTTGGGGGACATTTTTTGGGCCGAACACTGAAGCTTTCTTT	18	TRBV19	-	-	TRBJ1-1
CASSLEPGYTF	TGTGCCAGCAGCTTAGAGCCGGGCTACACCTTC	11	TRBV7-9	once	-	TRBJ1-2
CASSQGQVFYEQYF	TGTGCCAGCAGCCAGGGACAGGTCTTCTACGAGCAGTACTTC	14	TRBV7-8	-	TRBD1	TRBJ2-7
CASSYSGGSYGYTF	TGTGCCAGCAGTTACTCAGGGGGCAGCTATGGCTACACCTTC	14	TRBV6-5	once	TRBD1	TRBJ1-2
CASSLGGTGGETQYF	TGTGCCAGCAGTTTAGGAGGGACAGGGGGAGAGACCCAGTACTTC	15	TRBV28	-	TRBD1	TRBJ2-5
CASSIRGLAGDQETQYF	TGTGCCAGCAGCATCAGGGGACTAGCGGGGGACCAAGAGACCCAGTACTTC	17	TRBV13	-	TRBD2	TRBJ2-5
CASAGGWYEQYF	TGCGCCAGCGCAGGGGGATGGTACGAGCAGTACTTC	12	TRBV10-2	-	TRBD1	TRBJ2-7
CASRGGQETQYF	TGTGCCAGCAGAGGGGGACAAGAGACCCAGTACTTC	12	TRBV7-9	once	-	TRBJ2-5
CASSRTGIANQPQHF	TGTGCCAGCAGTCGGACAGGGATCGCAAATCAGCCCCAGCATTTT	15	TRBV28	-	TRBD1	TRBJ1-5
CASSRQGQLRGNEQFF	TGTGCCAGCAGTCGACAGGGTCAATTACGGGGCAATGAGCAGTTCTTC	16	TRBV14	once	TRBD1	TRBJ2-1
CASSPGGAEGYEQYF	TGTGCCAGCAGCCCGGGAGGGGCGGAGGGCTACGAGCAGTACTTC	15	TRBV11-3	-	TRBD2	TRBJ2-7
CASSFRETQYF	TGTGCCAGCAGCTTTAGAGAGACCCAGTACTTC	11	TRBV7-7	-	-	TRBJ2-5
CASSPTSGGAGETQYF	TGTGCCAGCAGTCCCACTAGCGGGGGGGCCGGGGAGACCCAGTACTTC	16	TRBV3-1/TRBV3-2	-	TRBD2	TRBJ2-5
CASSETTVIGEQFF	TGCGCCAGCAGTGAGACGACAGTGATCGGTGAGCAGTTCTTC	14	TRBV10-2	-	-	TRBJ2-1
CASRAGQLLDEQYF	TGTGCCAGCCGAGCCGGACAGTTGCTCGACGAGCAGTACTTC	14	TRBV6-5	-	-	TRBJ2-7